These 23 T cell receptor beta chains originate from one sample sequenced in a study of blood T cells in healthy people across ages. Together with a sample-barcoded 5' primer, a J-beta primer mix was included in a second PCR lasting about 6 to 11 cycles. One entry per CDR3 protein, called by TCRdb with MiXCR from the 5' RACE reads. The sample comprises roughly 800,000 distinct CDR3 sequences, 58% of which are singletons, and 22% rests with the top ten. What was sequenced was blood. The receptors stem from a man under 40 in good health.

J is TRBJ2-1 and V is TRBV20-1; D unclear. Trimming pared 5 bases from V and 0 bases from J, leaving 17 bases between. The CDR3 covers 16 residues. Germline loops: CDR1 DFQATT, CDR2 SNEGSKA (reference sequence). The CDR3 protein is CSADGQVQSSYNEQFF. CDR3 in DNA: TGCAGTGCTGACGGGCAAGTCCAGAGCTCCTACAATGAGCAGTTCTTC.

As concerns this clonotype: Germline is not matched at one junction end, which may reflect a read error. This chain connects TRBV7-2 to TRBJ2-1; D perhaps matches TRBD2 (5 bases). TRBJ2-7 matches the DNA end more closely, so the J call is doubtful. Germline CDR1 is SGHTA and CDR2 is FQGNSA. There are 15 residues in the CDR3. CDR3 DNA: TGTGCCAGCGGCTTAGGAAGTAGAGGGCAATACGAGCAGTACTTC. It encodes CASGLGSRGQYEQYF.

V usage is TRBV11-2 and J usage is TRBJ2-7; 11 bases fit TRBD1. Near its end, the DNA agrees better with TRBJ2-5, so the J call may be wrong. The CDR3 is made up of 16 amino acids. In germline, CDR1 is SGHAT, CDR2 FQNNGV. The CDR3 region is CASSLLGQGDLETQYF. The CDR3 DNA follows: TGTGCCAGCAGCTTATTGGGACAGGGGGATCTAGAGACCCAGTACTTC.

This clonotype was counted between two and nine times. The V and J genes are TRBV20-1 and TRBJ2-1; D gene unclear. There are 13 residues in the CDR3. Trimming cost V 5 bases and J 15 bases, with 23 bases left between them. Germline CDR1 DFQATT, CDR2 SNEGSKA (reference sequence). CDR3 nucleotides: TGCAGTGCTTCTCCGACTGAGATTCCCGGACGGTTCTTC. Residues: CSASPTEIPGRFF.

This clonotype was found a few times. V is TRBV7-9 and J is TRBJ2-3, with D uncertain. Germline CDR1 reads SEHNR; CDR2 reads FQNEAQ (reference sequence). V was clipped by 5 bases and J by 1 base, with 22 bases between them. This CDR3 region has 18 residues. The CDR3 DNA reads TGTGCCAGCAGCCTTTTTGGGCAAGACAATTCGCGCACAGATACGCAGTATTTT. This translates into CASSLFGQDNSRTDTQYF. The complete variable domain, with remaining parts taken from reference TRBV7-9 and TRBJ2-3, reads DTGVSQNPRHKITKRGQNVTFRCDPISEHNRLYWYRQTLGQGPEFLTYFQNEAQLEKSRLLSDRFSAERPKGSFSTLEIQRTEQGDSAMYLCASSLFGQDNSRTDTQYFGPGTRLTVL.

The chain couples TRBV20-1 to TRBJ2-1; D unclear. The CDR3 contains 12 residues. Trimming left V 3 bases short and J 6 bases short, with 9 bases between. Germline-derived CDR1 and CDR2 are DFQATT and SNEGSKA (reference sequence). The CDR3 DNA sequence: TGCAGTGCTAGTAATACGGGCAATGAGCAGTTCTTC. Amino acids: CSASNTGNEQFF.

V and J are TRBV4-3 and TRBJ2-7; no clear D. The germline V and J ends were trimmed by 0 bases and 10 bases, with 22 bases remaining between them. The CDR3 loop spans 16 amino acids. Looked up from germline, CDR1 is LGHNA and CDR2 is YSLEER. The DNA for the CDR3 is TGCGCCAGCAGCCAAGATCCCTACGATCCCGTGGGCTTTCAGTACTTC. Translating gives CASSQDPYDPVGFQYF.

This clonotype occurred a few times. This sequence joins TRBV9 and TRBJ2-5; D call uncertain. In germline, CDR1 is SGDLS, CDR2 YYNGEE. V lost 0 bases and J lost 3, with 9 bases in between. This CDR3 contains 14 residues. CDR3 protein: CASSVGTFEETQYF. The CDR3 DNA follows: TGTGCCAGCAGCGTAGGAACTTTCGAAGAGACCCAGTACTTC. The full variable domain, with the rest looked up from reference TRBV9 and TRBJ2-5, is DSGVTQTPKHLITATGQRVTLRCSPRSGDLSVYWYQQSLDQGLQFLIQYYNGEERAKGNILERFSAQQFPDLHSELNLSSLELGDSALYFCASSVGTFEETQYFGPGTRLLVL.

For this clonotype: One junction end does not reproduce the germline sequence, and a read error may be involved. CDR3 loop: CAIWGGGGLNGQFF. CDR3 sequence (DNA): TGTGCCATCTGGGGCGGGGGGGGTCTCAATGGGCAGTTCTTC. V and J are TRBV10-3 and TRBJ2-1; 9 bases match TRBD2. This CDR3 has 14 residues. Germline V gene lookup returns CDR1 ENHRY and CDR2 SYGVKD.

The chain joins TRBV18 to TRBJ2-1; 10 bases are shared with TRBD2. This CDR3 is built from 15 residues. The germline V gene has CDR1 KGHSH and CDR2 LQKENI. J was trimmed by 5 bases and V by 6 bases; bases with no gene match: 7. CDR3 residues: CASSGGTSVDNEQFF. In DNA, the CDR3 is TGTGCCAGCTCGGGCGGGACTAGCGTCGACAATGAGCAGTTCTTC.

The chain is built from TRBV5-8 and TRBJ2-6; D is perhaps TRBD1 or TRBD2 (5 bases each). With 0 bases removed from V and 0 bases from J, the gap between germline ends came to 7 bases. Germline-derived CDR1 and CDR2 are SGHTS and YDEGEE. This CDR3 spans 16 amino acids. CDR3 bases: TGTGCCAGCAGCTTGGGAGGGGTCTCTGGGGCCAACGTCCTGACTTTC. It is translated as CASSLGGVSGANVLTF. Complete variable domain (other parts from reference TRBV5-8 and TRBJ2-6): EAGVTQSPTHLIKTRGQQATLRCSPISGHTSVYWYQQALGLGLQFLLWYDEGEERNRGNFPPRFSGRQFPNYSSELNVNALELEDSALYLCASSLGGVSGANVLTFGAGSRLTVL.

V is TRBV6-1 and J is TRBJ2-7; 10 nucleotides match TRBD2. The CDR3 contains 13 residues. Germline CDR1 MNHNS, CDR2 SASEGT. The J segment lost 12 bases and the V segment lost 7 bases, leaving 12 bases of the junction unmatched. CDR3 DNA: TGTGCCAGCACGGACTCACTAGCGGGGCCGATGTACTTC. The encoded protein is CASTDSLAGPMYF.

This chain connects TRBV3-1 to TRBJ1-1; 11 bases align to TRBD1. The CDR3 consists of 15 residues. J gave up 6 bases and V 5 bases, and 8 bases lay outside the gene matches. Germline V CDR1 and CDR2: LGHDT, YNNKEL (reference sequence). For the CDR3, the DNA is TGTGCCAGCAGCTTCTGGACAGGGGGCGTCTCTGAAGCTTTCTTT. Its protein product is CASSFWTGGVSEAFF. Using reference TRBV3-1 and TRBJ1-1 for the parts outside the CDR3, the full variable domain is DTAVSQTPKYLVTQMGNDKSIKCEQNLGHDTMYWYKQDSKKFLKIMFSYNNKELIINETVPNRFSPKSPDKAHLNLHINSLELGDSAVYFCASSFWTGGVSEAFFGQGTRLTVV.

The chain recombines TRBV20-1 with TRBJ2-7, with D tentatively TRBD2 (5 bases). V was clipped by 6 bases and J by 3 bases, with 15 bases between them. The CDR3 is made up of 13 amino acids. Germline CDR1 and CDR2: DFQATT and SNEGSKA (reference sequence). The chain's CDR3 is CSALSGLRYEQYF. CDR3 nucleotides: TGCAGTGCCTTAAGCGGACTCCGCTACGAGCAGTACTTC.

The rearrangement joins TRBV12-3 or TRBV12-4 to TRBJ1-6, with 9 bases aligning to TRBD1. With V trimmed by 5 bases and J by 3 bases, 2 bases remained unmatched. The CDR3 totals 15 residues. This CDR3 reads CASSADRGYNSPLHF. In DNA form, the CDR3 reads TGTGCCAGCAGTGCGGACAGGGGCTATAATTCACCCCTCCACTTT.

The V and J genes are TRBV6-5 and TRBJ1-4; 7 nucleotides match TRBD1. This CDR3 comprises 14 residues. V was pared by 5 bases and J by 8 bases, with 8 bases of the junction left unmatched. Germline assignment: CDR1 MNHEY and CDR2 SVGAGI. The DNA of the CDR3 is TGTGCCAGCAGTGTAGGGGGCTCGGAGGAAAAACTGTTTTTT. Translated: CASSVGGSEEKLFF.

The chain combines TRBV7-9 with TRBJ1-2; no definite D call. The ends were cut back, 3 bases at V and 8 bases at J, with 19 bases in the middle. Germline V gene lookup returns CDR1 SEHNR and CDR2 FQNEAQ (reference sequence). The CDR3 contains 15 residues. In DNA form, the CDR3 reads TGTGCCAGCAGCTTGGGCGGGATTTCTATGCGGGGCTACACCTTC. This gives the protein CASSLGGISMRGYTF.

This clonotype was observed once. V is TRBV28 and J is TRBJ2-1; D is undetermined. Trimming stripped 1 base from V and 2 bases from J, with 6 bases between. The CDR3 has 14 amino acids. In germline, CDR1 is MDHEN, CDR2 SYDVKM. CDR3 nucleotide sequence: TGTGCCAGCAGTTTATTGCGGACCTACAATGAGCAGTTCTTC. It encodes CASSLLRTYNEQFF.

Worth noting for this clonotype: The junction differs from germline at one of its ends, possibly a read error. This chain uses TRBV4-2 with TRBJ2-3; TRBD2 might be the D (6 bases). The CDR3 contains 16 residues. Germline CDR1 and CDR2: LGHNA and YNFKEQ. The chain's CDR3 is CASSQESRGTADTRYF. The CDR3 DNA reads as TGTGCCAGCAGCCAAGAGAGTCGCGGGACGGCCGATACGCGGTATTTT.

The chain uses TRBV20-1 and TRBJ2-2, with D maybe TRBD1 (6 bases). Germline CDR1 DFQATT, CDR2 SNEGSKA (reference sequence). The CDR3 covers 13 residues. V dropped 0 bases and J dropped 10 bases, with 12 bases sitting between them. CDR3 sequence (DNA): TGCAGTGCTAGAGATTGGGACAAGGCGGAGCTGTTTTTT. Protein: CSARDWDKAELFF.

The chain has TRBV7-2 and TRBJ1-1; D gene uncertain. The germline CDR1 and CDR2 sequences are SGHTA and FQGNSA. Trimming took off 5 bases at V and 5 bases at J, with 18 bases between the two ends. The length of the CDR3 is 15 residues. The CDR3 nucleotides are TGTGCCAGCAGCCGCAGTGATCCCCCGGCGACTGAAGCTTTCTTT. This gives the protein CASSRSDPPATEAFF.

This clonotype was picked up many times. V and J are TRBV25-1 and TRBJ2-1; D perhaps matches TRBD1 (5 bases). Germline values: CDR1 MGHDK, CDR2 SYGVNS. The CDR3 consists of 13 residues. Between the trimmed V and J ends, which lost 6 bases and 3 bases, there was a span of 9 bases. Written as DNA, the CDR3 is TGTGCCAGCAGGCGGCAGGGCTACAATGAGCAGTTCTTC. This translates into CASRRQGYNEQFF.

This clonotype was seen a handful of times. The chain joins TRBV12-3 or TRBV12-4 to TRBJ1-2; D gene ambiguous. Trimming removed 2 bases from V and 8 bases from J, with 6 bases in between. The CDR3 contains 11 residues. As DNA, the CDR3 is TGTGCCAGCAGTTTAACAAGAGGCTACACCTTC. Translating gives CASSLTRGYTF.